The clone carrying this T cell receptor beta chain was seen more than once but under ten times. Its target is unknown. This record belongs to a study of cytomegalovirus exposure and HLA in healthy donors. Notes on the study in general: It was approximately 160 TCR beta chains that were listed as cytomegalovirus-associated. Later findings reportedly placed an Asian-associated ancestry cluster below the approximately 700-donor mean for N-insertions.

Healthy bone marrow donors made up the donor group. 13 Jbeta primers and 60 Vbeta primers were used for the PCR. Repertoires were generated with immunoSEQ multiplex PCR, while TCRdb's copy carries only in-frame clones and drops some. Altogether some 190,000 clones are present, roughly nine tenths being singletons, with the ten largest covering 1.1%. The sample consisted of PBMCs. This receptor was obtained from a boy younger than 10 in good health and CMV-seronegative.

CDR3 region: CASSLDLARYNEQFF. Written as DNA, the CDR3 is TGTGCCAGCAGCTTGGATCTAGCACGATACAATGAGCAGTTCTTC. The rearrangement links TRBV5-5 to TRBJ2-1, with D perhaps TRBD2 (5 bases). CDR1 and CDR2 (germline): SGHKS, YYEKEE (reference sequence). Trimming removed 0 bases from V and 4 bases from J, with 11 bases in between. CDR3 size: 15 residues.